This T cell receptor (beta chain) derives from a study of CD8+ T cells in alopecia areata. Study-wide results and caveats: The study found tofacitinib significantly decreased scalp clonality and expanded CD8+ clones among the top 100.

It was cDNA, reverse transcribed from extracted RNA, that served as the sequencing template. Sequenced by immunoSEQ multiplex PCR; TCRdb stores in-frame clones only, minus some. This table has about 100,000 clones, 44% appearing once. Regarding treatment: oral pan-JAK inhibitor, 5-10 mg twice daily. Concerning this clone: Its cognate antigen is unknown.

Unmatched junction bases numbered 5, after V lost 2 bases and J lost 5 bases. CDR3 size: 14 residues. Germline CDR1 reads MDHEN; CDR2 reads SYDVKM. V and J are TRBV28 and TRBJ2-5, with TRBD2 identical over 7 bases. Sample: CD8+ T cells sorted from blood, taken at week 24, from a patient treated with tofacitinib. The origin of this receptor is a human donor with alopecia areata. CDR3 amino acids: CASSLIRGGETQYF. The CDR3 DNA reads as TGTGCCAGCAGTTTAATTCGGGGAGGGGAGACCCAGTACTTC.